The T cell receptor beta chain described here comes from a study of cytomegalovirus exposure and HLA in healthy donors. Regarding the study as a whole: For most TCR beta V segments, an earlier analysis put the productive rate at about 87% or about 30% of the time.

Both 60 Vbeta primers and 13 Jbeta primers went into the PCR. Using immunoSEQ multiplex PCR, the repertoire was profiled, and TCRdb retains in-frame clones only, with some absent. The data contain approximately 180,000 clones, about three quarters of them seen just once; the ten biggest clones take up 1.1%. For this clone: Its antigen remains unknown.

The CDR3 sequence is 12 residues long. Germline V gene data show CDR1 as LNHDA and CDR2 as SQIVND (reference sequence). The V gene lost 7 bases and the J gene lost 4 bases, with 10 bases spanning the gap. The rearrangement links TRBV19 to TRBJ1-2, with D possibly being TRBD1 (5 bases). The receptor's source is a woman aged 40 to 50 in good health and CMV-seronegative. The sample was PBMCs. CDR3 nucleotide sequence: TGTGCCAGTACAGACAGAAGCTATGGCTACACCTTC. Amino acids: CASTDRSYGYTF. The full variable domain, completed using reference TRBV19 and TRBJ1-2, is DGGITQSPKYLFRKEGQNVTLSCEQNLNHDAMYWYRQDPGQGLRLIYYSQIVNDFQKGDIAEGYSVSREKKESFPLTVTSAQKNPTAFYLCASTDRSYGYTFGSGTRLTVV.